This T cell receptor (beta chain) was captured in a study of T cell responses to AZD1222 COVID-19 vaccine. Regarding the study as a whole: Unmutated variant regions are reportedly targeted by nearly half of spike-specific TCRs. There were vaccine-associated CD4 TCRs across spike, dominant at 160-218 and 743-854. At baseline, just five to seven AZD1222 recipients tested seropositive. The donor cohort was predominantly white British with a female majority, and clonal diversity may have been underestimated.

This table comes from immunoSEQ multiplex PCR, and its TCRdb copy is limited to in-frame clones, with some not included. Seen here are 100,000 to 150,000 clones, 88% observed once, and the top ten hold about 7.9%. This CDR3 is 16 amino acids long. V lost 0 bases and J 8 bases, leaving 17 bases between the germline ends. Germline values: CDR1 MNHNY, CDR2 SVGAGI (reference sequence). Notes on this clone: Its antigen remains unknown.

This receptor was obtained from an adult in good health. The source material was peripheral blood, sampled on day 0 of AZD1222 vaccination. The chain recombines TRBV6-6 with TRBJ1-3; D unresolved. CDR3 DNA sequence: TGTGCCAGCAGTTACTCCAACGCCGCAGCCGGCGACACCATATATTTT. Translation: CASSYSNAAAGDTIYF.